This record looks at one T cell receptor (beta chain) sequence and its context. This entry comes from a study of blood T cell repertoires in COVID-19. On the study more broadly: Collection of acute and convalescent COVID-19 samples took place in the United States, Italy and Spain.

Methods used by the authors: The assay estimated nucleated cells by amplifying reference gene primers. TCRdb's copy holds only in-frame clones and misses some; the assay was immunoSEQ multiplex PCR. The V and J calls and clone size were taken over from that table, and D and trimming were inferred from the DNA. Here the sample spans 110,000 or so clones, around 85% being singletons. After removal of 2 bases from V and 4 bases from J, the junction contained 7 bases not matched to a gene. Germline V gene sequence: CDR1 LGHDT, CDR2 YNNKEL (reference sequence). The CDR3 has 16 residues. This receptor was obtained from a human donor in a cohort sampled during active COVID-19. The sample taken for sequencing was peripheral blood. The J gene is TRBJ2-3, the V gene TRBV3-1 (or the pseudogene TRBV3-2); 9 bases align to TRBD2. The CDR3 bases are TGTGCCAGCAGCCAAATCGGCGGGGGGGTGGCAGATACGCAGTATTTT. Translation gives CASSQIGGGVADTQYF.